This is a list of T cell receptor beta chains from one sample in a study of blood T cell repertoires in COVID-19. The protocol was immunoSEQ multiplex PCR, while the TCRdb copy is restricted to in-frame clones and leaves out a portion. Found here are 200,000 to 250,000 clones, roughly four fifths of them singletons; the top ten hold 4% to 5%. The material sequenced was peripheral blood. Receptor source: a woman between 70 and 85 years old with acute or convalescent COVID-19. CDR3s leave out the opening cysteine and the closing phenylalanine or tryptophan. D genes are given only for firm matches.

D	J	V	CDR3
.	TRBJ1-2	TRBV6-5	ASLTGPRGSYGYT
TRBD1	TRBJ1-2	TRBV7-2	ASSFSYTGDGYT
.	TRBJ2-1	TRBV19	ASSSSAQRLLTIEQF
.	TRBJ2-1	TRBV7-8	ASSLRQPLSYNEQF
TRBD1	TRBJ2-7	TRBV10-3	AISEHGTGVAEQY
TRBD2	TRBJ2-3	TRBV11-2	ASSNGGLTQY
TRBD1	TRBJ1-5	TRBV5-1	ASSSGTGGSNQPQH
TRBD1	TRBJ1-2	TRBV12-3/TRBV12-4	ASLGQGTGYT
TRBD2	TRBJ2-5	TRBV2	ASSDRLAGETQY
TRBD1	TRBJ1-3	TRBV5-6	ASSLADRVNTIY
TRBD1	TRBJ2-1	TRBV7-9	ASSWAGTGTHNEQF
TRBD1	TRBJ1-1	TRBV2	ASKINRGRRGTEAF
.	TRBJ1-1	TRBV18	ASSPRGVEAF
TRBD1	TRBJ1-1	TRBV7-8	ASSFGQGPEAF
.	TRBJ2-5	TRBV29-1	SVKGQGWEETQY
TRBD1	TRBJ1-3	TRBV3-1/TRBV3-2	ASSFGTTGAGNTIY
.	TRBJ1-1	TRBV5-1	ASSLVDSSTEAF
TRBD2	TRBJ2-1	TRBV6-6	ASRLGLAGGHEQF
TRBD2	TRBJ2-3	TRBV11-2	ASSPLAGITDTQY
.	TRBJ1-1	TRBV5-4	ASSLGGALNTEAF
.	TRBJ1-4	TRBV6-5	ASRPGTTTNEKLF
.	TRBJ1-1	TRBV28	ASEQTTEGTEAF
.	TRBJ2-2	TRBV28	ASSLWMGPLDTGELF
.	TRBJ1-1	TRBV2	ASTVNTEAF